This T cell receptor (beta chain) was found in a study of blood T cell repertoires in COVID-19. Looking at the study overall: The United States, Italy and Spain were the sources of the acute and convalescent COVID-19 samples. T cells, B-cell-depleted T cells, or PBMCs provided the cDNA or gDNA that served as material.

Between the trimmed V and J ends, which lost 4 bases and 1 base, there was a span of 15 bases. The V gene's germline CDR1 is SNHLY and CDR2 FYNNEI. The CDR3 contains 16 residues. Using immunoSEQ multiplex PCR, the repertoire was profiled, and TCRdb retains in-frame clones only, with some absent. The repertoire holds 100,000 to 150,000 clones, with 70% to 85% as singletons. The V call is TRBV2, the J call TRBJ2-3, with D maybe TRBD2 (5 bases). Sequencing input: peripheral blood. The TCR comes from a woman in her sixties with acute or convalescent COVID-19. Here the CDR3 reads CASSANRGRGTDTQYF. CDR3 sequence (DNA): TGTGCCAGCAGTGCTAACCGGGGAAGGGGCACAGATACGCAGTATTTT.